Presented here are 30 T cell receptor beta chains from one specimen sequenced in a study of T cell responses to AZD1222 COVID-19 vaccine. Profiled with immunoSEQ multiplex PCR; TCRdb holds only in-frame clones, not every one. The data hold about 200,000 clones, with 85% to 95% observed a single time. Source: peripheral blood, taken on day 0 of MenACWY control vaccination. The source of these receptors is an adult in good health.

This clone has just a few counts. The chain employs TRBV5-4 and TRBJ1-2; D is perhaps TRBD1 (6 bases). Between the trimmed V and J ends, which lost 3 bases and 7 bases, there was a span of 13 bases. The CDR3 is 13 residues long. Germline V CDR1 and CDR2: SGHNT, YYREEE (reference sequence). In DNA form, the CDR3 reads TGTGCCAGCAGCTGGAGGGGGGGCACTGGCTACACCTTC. Amino acid sequence: CASSWRGGTGYTF.

The chain joins TRBV30 to TRBJ2-1; 12 bases align to TRBD1. Germline V gives CDR1 GTSNPN, CDR2 SVGIG (reference sequence). J gave up 10 bases and V 3 bases, and 10 bases lay outside the gene matches. The length of the CDR3 is 15 residues. CDR3 sequence (DNA): TGTGCCTGGAGACCCCGGGACAGGGGGCGCAGGGAGCAGTTCTTC. Encoded protein: CAWRPRDRGRREQFF. The whole variable domain, remainder taken from reference TRBV30 and TRBJ2-1, is SQTIHQWPATLVQPVGSPLSLECTVEGTSNPNLYWYRQAAGRGLQLLFYSVGIGQISSEVPQNLSASRPQDRQFILSSKKLLLSDSGFYLCAWRPRDRGRREQFFGPGTRLTVL.

This clone was detected only a few times. J is TRBJ2-5 and V is TRBV7-2, with D tentatively TRBD1 or TRBD2 (5 bases each). V lost 5 bases and J 0 bases, leaving 10 bases between the germline ends. Per germline, CDR1 SGHTA and CDR2 FQGNSA. The CDR3 covers 14 residues. The CDR3 DNA reads as TGTGCCAGCAGCCGGGGCGGACACCAAGAGACCCAGTACTTC. This codes for CASSRGGHQETQYF.

This chain connects TRBV6-5 to TRBJ1-6; TRBD1 aligns across 10 bases. After removal of 7 bases from V and 7 bases from J, the junction contained 7 bases not matched to a gene. The CDR3 loop spans 15 amino acids. Germline-derived CDR1 and CDR2 are MNHEY and SVGAGI. CDR3 residues: CASKGDRGWNSPLHF. The CDR3 DNA sequence: TGTGCCAGCAAGGGGGACAGGGGCTGGAATTCACCCCTCCACTTT.

The chain recombines TRBV29-1 with TRBJ1-5; TRBD1 matches 10 bases. This CDR3 is built from 14 residues. V lost 7 bases, J lost 4 bases, and 7 bases stayed unmatched. Germline lookup yields CDR1 SQVTM and CDR2 ANQGSEA. In DNA, the CDR3 is TGCAGCGCCCTCGACAGGGGGCTGAATCAGCCCCAGCATTTT. This sequence encodes CSALDRGLNQPQHF.

This chain uses TRBV2 with TRBJ1-1; unclear D gene. Trimming took 7 bases from V and 5 from J, leaving 5 bases between them. Germline V CDR1 and CDR2: SNHLY, FYNNEI. There are 10 residues in the CDR3. The CDR3 sequence is CASTLTEAFF. The DNA of the CDR3 is TGTGCCAGCACTCTAACTGAAGCTTTCTTT.

The chain joins TRBV19 to TRBJ2-3; D might be TRBD2 (6 bases). The CDR3 sequence is 14 residues long. With 6 bases removed from V and 4 bases from J, the gap between germline ends came to 14 bases. Germline V gene lookup returns CDR1 LNHDA and CDR2 SQIVND (reference sequence). This CDR3 is CASSRDSLPDTQYF. In DNA form, the CDR3 reads TGTGCCAGTAGCCGGGACTCACTTCCAGATACGCAGTATTTT.

The CDR3 region is CASSISEWNTYEQYF. The CDR3 bases are TGTGCCAGTAGTATTTCCGAATGGAATACCTACGAGCAGTACTTC. The chain has TRBV19 and TRBJ2-7, with D hard to call. The ends were cut back, 3 bases at V and 2 bases at J, with 14 bases in the middle. The CDR3 runs 15 residues. Looked up from germline, CDR1 is LNHDA and CDR2 is SQIVND (reference sequence).

This rearrangement joins TRBV28 to TRBJ1-2; D is uncertain. Germline lookup yields CDR1 MDHEN and CDR2 SYDVKM. The CDR3 spans 11 residues. V was trimmed by 5 bases and J by 4 bases, leaving 5 bases between them. For the CDR3, the DNA is TGTGCCAGCAGTAACTTCTATGGCTACACCTTC. The encoded protein is CASSNFYGYTF.

The chain is built from TRBV27 and TRBJ1-4, with a possible D match to TRBD1 (6 bases). This CDR3 is 15 amino acids long. V was pared by 5 bases and J by 3 bases, with 13 bases between. CDR1 MNHEY and CDR2 SMNVEV come from the germline V gene (reference sequence). CDR3 protein: CASSKMAGANEKLFF. DNA of the CDR3: TGTGCCAGCAGTAAGATGGCAGGGGCTAATGAAAAACTGTTTTTT. The whole variable domain, remainder taken from reference TRBV27 and TRBJ1-4, is EAQVTQNPRYLITVTGKKLTVTCSQNMNHEYMSWYRQDPGLGLRQIYYSMNVEVTDKGDVPEGYKVSRKEKRNFPLILESPSPNQTSLYFCASSKMAGANEKLFFGSGTQLSVL.

The V gene is TRBV19, the J gene TRBJ1-5; no firm D call. Looked up from germline, CDR1 is LNHDA and CDR2 is SQIVND (reference sequence). Between the trimmed V and J ends, which lost 3 bases and 4 bases, there was a span of 7 bases. This CDR3 is built from 13 residues. For the CDR3, the DNA is TGTGCCAGTAGTATTGGGCAGAATCAGCCCCAGCATTTT. This sequence encodes CASSIGQNQPQHF.

V gene TRBV30 combines with J gene TRBJ1-1; no reliable D call. The ends were cut back, 0 bases at V and 4 bases at J, with 9 bases in the middle. The V gene's germline CDR1 is GTSNPN and CDR2 SVGIG (reference sequence). CDR3 size: 13 residues. In DNA, the CDR3 is TGTGCCTGGAGTGTAATGAGGGTCACTGAAGCTTTCTTT. This sequence encodes CAWSVMRVTEAFF.

This clone was recorded a few times. The V and J genes are TRBV30 and TRBJ1-2; D gene uncertain. V lost 4 bases and J 2 bases, leaving 11 bases between the germline ends. The CDR3 covers 13 residues. Germline CDR1 is GTSNPN and CDR2 is SVGIG (reference sequence). The CDR3 DNA follows: TGTGCCTGGAAAGGGAGATTGAACTATGGCTACACCTTC. It is translated as CAWKGRLNYGYTF.

The V call is TRBV11-1, the J call TRBJ1-1, with a possible D match to TRBD1 (5 bases). In germline, CDR1 is SGHAT, CDR2 FQDESV (reference sequence). V lost 1 base, J lost 4 bases, and 13 bases lay in between. The CDR3 contains 15 residues. The DNA for the CDR3 is TGTGCCAGCAGCTTAGGGGGGGGACGGACCACTGAAGCTTTCTTT. It specifies CASSLGGGRTTEAFF.

This rearrangement joins TRBV5-1 to TRBJ2-3; D is undetermined. Germline lookup yields CDR1 SGHRS and CDR2 YFSETQ. The CDR3 covers 12 residues. Deletions cut 4 bases from V and 2 bases from J, with 5 bases between. Written as DNA, the CDR3 is TGCGCCAGCAGCCCTTACACAGATACGCAGTATTTT. This translates into CASSPYTDTQYF.

The chain uses TRBV27 and TRBJ1-2, with D possibly matching TRBD1 (5 bases). CDR1 is MNHEY, CDR2 SMNVEV, per germline (reference sequence). The V end lost 2 bases, the J end lost 8 bases, and 12 bases lay between the germline ends. This CDR3 is 13 amino acids long. The CDR3 reads CASSLGGIGGYTF. In nucleotides, the CDR3 is TGTGCCAGCAGTTTAGGGGGTATTGGGGGCTACACCTTC.

This chain connects TRBV19 to TRBJ2-7; TRBD2 matches at 8 bases. Germline trimming cut 5 bases from V and 0 bases from J; bases unmatched to any gene: 9. This CDR3 has 16 residues. Germline CDR1 reads LNHDA; CDR2 reads SQIVND (reference sequence). The DNA of the CDR3 is TGTGCCAGTAGTCCGGGGTCGGGGGGGGTCTCCTACGAGCAGTACTTC. Amino acid sequence: CASSPGSGGVSYEQYF.

V usage is TRBV3-1 (or the pseudogene TRBV3-2) and J usage is TRBJ2-1; 9 nucleotides agree with TRBD2. The trim removed 3 bases at V and 1 base at J, leaving 4 bases unmatched. This CDR3 spans 16 amino acids. The germline gives CDR1 LGHDT, CDR2 YNNKEL (reference sequence). Here the CDR3 DNA reads TGTGCCAGCAGCCATGGGACTAGCCGATCCTACAATGAGCAGTTCTTC. It is translated as CASSHGTSRSYNEQFF.

The gene calls are TRBV6-1 and TRBJ1-5; D gene ambiguous. Per the germline V gene, CDR1 is MNHNS and CDR2 is SASEGT. V was clipped by 2 bases and J by 1 base, with 12 bases between them. This CDR3 comprises 16 residues. CDR3 sequence: CASSERRGNSNQPQHF. CDR3 coding DNA: TGTGCCAGCAGTGAACGTAGAGGGAACAGCAATCAGCCCCAGCATTTT.

The chain links TRBV14 to TRBJ1-6; D not resolved. Trimming cost V 3 bases and J 7 bases, with 16 bases left between them. This CDR3 has 16 amino acids. The germline gives CDR1 SGHDN, CDR2 FVKESK. The CDR3 sequence is CASSQAFGGRNSPLHF. In nucleotides, the CDR3 is TGTGCCAGCAGCCAGGCCTTTGGCGGGAGGAATTCACCCCTCCACTTT.

V is TRBV7-2 and J is TRBJ2-1, with 12 bases identical to TRBD2. The V segment lost 5 bases and the J segment 9 bases; nucleotides outside the gene matches: 8. Germline values: CDR1 SGHTA, CDR2 FQGNSA. This CDR3 has 15 amino acids. The CDR3 DNA reads as TGTGCCAGCAGCCTCCCTAGCGGGGGGGCAATTGAGCAGTTCTTC. Its translation is CASSLPSGGAIEQFF.

The chain has TRBV12-5 and TRBJ2-2, with D possibly called TRBD1 or TRBD2 (6 bases each). Per the germline V gene, CDR1 is LGHNT and CDR2 is FRNRAP. The germline V and J ends were trimmed by 5 bases and 2 bases, with 12 bases remaining between them. This CDR3 is 15 amino acids long. CDR3 loop: CASGRGQANTGELFF. CDR3 sequence (DNA): TGTGCTAGTGGTCGGGGGCAGGCAAACACCGGGGAGCTGTTTTTT.

The gene calls are TRBV23-1 and TRBJ1-4, with a tentative D call TRBD1 (5 bases). Being an ORF, TRBV23-1 has a function that is uncertain. There are 17 residues in the CDR3. V dropped 2 bases and J dropped 2 bases, with 15 bases sitting between them. This chain's CDR3 is CASSQRGTSATNEKLFF. The CDR3 DNA follows: TGCGCCAGCAGTCAACGGGGGACCTCGGCTACTAATGAAAAACTGTTTTTT.

The V and J genes are TRBV2 and TRBJ1-6; D perhaps matches TRBD1 (5 bases). The germline V and J ends were trimmed by 3 bases and 8 bases, with 11 bases remaining between them. The CDR3 runs to 14 residues. Germline CDR1 is SNHLY and CDR2 is FYNNEI. The CDR3 coding sequence is TGTGCCAGCAGTGAGCTGACAGTCTATTCACCCCTCCACTTT. Encoded protein: CASSELTVYSPLHF.

The gene calls are TRBV7-9 and TRBJ2-3; maybe TRBD2 (5 bases). The CDR3 totals 12 residues. Trimming removed 7 bases from V and 3 bases from J, with 8 bases in between. In germline, CDR1 is SEHNR, CDR2 FQNEAQ (reference sequence). The CDR3 loop is CASNLATDTQYF. Written as DNA, the CDR3 is TGTGCCAGCAACCTAGCTACAGATACGCAGTATTTT.

This chain joins TRBV2 and TRBJ2-7, with 10 nucleotides matching TRBD1. V was pared by 5 bases and J by 3 bases, with 4 bases of the junction left unmatched. The CDR3 is made up of 14 amino acids. The V gene's germline CDR1 is SNHLY and CDR2 FYNNEI. Here the CDR3 reads CASSQGDRGYEQYF. CDR3 in DNA: TGTGCCAGCAGTCAAGGGGACAGGGGCTACGAGCAGTACTTC.

The V call is TRBV29-1, the J call TRBJ1-3, with D maybe TRBD1 (5 bases). CDR1 is SQVTM, CDR2 ANQGSEA, per germline. The V end was cut by 7 bases, the J end by 2 bases, with 9 bases between. This CDR3 spans 12 amino acids. As DNA, the CDR3 is TGCAGCGGCCAGGGAACTGGAAACACCATATATTTT. Its translation: CSGQGTGNTIYF.

This clone was recorded only once. V and J are TRBV7-9 and TRBJ1-2, with TRBD1 as a possible D gene (6 bases). The CDR3 is made up of 14 amino acids. Trimming took 5 bases from V and 2 from J, leaving 12 bases between them. Per the germline V gene, CDR1 is SEHNR and CDR2 is FQNEAQ (reference sequence). The CDR3 DNA reads TGTGCCAGCAGCCAGGGGACCTTAAACTATGGCTACACCTTC. This sequence encodes CASSQGTLNYGYTF.

This clone was detected once. V usage is TRBV5-4 and J usage is TRBJ1-4; the match to TRBD1 covers 10 bases. The CDR3 length is 16 residues. V gave up 4 bases and J gave up 0 bases; unmatched junction bases: 3. CDR1 is SGHNT and CDR2 is YYREEE in the germline V gene (reference sequence). In nucleotides, the CDR3 is TGTGCCAGCAGCGCCGGGACAGGGGCAACTAATGAAAAACTGTTTTTT. It is translated as CASSAGTGATNEKLFF.

The rearrangement uses TRBV18 and TRBJ1-1; possibly TRBD1 for D (6 bases). Germline values: CDR1 KGHSH, CDR2 LQKENI. This CDR3 has 13 amino acids. The germline V and J ends were trimmed by 7 bases and 3 bases, with 12 bases remaining between them. The CDR3 DNA reads TGTGCCAGCTTCCCACGGACAGACACTGAAGCTTTCTTT. It specifies CASFPRTDTEAFF.